This entry features one T cell receptor beta chain sequence. The antigen is unknown. The data were taken from a study of CD8 T cells in ankylosing spondylitis. CDR1 SGHVS and CDR2 FNYEAQ come from the germline V gene. The CDR3 spans 17 residues. The germline V and J ends were trimmed by 5 bases and 5 bases, with 21 bases remaining between them. TCRdb re-called the 5' RACE reads through MiXCR, storing one row per CDR3 protein. The table includes 150,000 to 200,000 distinct CDR3 sequences, approximately 18% detected once. Overall study results and limits: What seemed typical of ankylosing spondylitis blood was a TCR beta motif built from 8 or 9 highly homologous variants. Certain motif variants had earlier appeared in reactive arthritis synovial fluid and blood.

This TCR derives from a male donor aged 5 to 30 with ankylosing spondylitis or in good health (not recorded which). The sample comprised blood, either unsorted or a sorted T cell fraction (not recorded which). This chain connects TRBV7-6 to TRBJ1-4; perhaps TRBD1 as D (5 bases). CDR3 sequence reads: CASSLGTPAERNEKLFF. For the CDR3, the DNA is TGTGCCAGCAGCCTAGGGACTCCCGCGGAAAGAAATGAAAAACTGTTTTTT.